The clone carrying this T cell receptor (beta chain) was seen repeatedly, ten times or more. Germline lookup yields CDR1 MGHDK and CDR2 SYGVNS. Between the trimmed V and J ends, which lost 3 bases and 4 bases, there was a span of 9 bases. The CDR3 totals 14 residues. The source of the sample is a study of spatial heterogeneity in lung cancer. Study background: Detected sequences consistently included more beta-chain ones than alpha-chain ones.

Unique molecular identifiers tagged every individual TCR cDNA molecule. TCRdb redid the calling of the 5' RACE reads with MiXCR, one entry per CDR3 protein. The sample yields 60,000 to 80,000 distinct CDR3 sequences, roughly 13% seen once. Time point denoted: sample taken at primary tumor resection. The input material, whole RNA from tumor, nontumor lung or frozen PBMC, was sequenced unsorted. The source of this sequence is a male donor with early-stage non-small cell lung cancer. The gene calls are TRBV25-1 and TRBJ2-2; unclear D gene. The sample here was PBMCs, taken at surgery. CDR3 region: CASSEPLGTGELFF. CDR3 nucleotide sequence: TGTGCCAGCAGTGAGCCTCTGGGCACCGGGGAGCTGTTTTTT.